These 10 T cell receptor beta chains were sequenced from one sample in a study of blood T cell repertoires in COVID-19. Sequencing used immunoSEQ multiplex PCR; TCRdb keeps in-frame clones, though not all of them. Of over 150,000 clones listed, about 86% were seen once; the top ten hold approximately 7%. The sequenced material came from peripheral blood. The receptors derive from a man over 45 with active or convalescent COVID-19.

The chain links TRBV7-9 to TRBJ2-2, with a tentative D call TRBD1 (6 bases). Trimming stripped 7 bases from V and 4 bases from J, with 13 bases between. The CDR3 has 14 residues. Germline V gene lookup returns CDR1 SEHNR and CDR2 FQNEAQ (reference sequence). The chain's CDR3 is CASTEFRGTGELFF. CDR3 bases: TGTGCCAGCACCGAATTCAGGGGCACCGGGGAGCTGTTTTTT.

The chain is built from TRBV7-9 and TRBJ1-4, with D uncertain. The V end lost 1 base, the J end lost 7 bases, and 10 bases lay between the germline ends. The CDR3 is 14 residues long. Germline V CDR1 and CDR2: SEHNR, FQNEAQ (reference sequence). The DNA for the CDR3 is TGTGCCAGCAGCTTAGTGGTTACAGTTGAAAAACTGTTTTTT. It translates to CASSLVVTVEKLFF.

Only one count was recorded for this clone. The J gene is TRBJ1-1, the V gene TRBV2; 7 nucleotides match TRBD1. This CDR3 spans 16 amino acids. The V gene's germline CDR1 is SNHLY and CDR2 FYNNEI. V trimming: 0 bases; J trimming: 2 bases; junction bases outside the gene matches: 6. In DNA form, the CDR3 reads TGTGCCAGCAGTGAAGCAGGGGGCGATGCTAACACTGAAGCTTTCTTT. Protein product: CASSEAGGDANTEAFF.

V is TRBV4-1 and J is TRBJ2-1, with TRBD1 as a possible D gene (6 bases). The CDR3 totals 14 residues. Trimming removed 1 base from V and 4 bases from J, with 8 bases in between. Germline loops: CDR1 MGHRA, CDR2 YSYEKL. CDR3 bases: TGCGCCAGCAGCCAAGTCACAGGGTACAATGAGCAGTTCTTC. As protein: CASSQVTGYNEQFF.

V and J are TRBV15 and TRBJ2-1; a weak D match, TRBD2 (5 bases). Per the germline V gene, CDR1 is LNHNV and CDR2 is YYDKDF (reference sequence). This CDR3 is built from 15 residues. Trimming left V 3 bases short and J 9 bases short, with 18 bases between. CDR3 sequence reads: CATSRGGSLPTEQFF. DNA of the CDR3: TGTGCCACCAGCAGGGGTGGGAGCCTCCCTACTGAGCAGTTCTTC.

This clone was seen more than once but under ten times. This chain links TRBV28 with TRBJ2-7; D remains ambiguous. The V gene's germline CDR1 is MDHEN and CDR2 SYDVKM. Trimming removed 3 bases at V and 4 bases at J, with 10 bases between. There are 13 residues in the CDR3. The CDR3 loop is CASSLAGPYEQYF. In DNA form, the CDR3 reads TGTGCCAGCAGTTTGGCAGGTCCATACGAGCAGTACTTC.

Comment on this clone: The junction differs from germline at one of its ends, possibly a read error. V is TRBV30 and J is TRBJ2-5; no firm D call. The length of the CDR3 is 14 residues. Germline lookup yields CDR1 GTSNPN and CDR2 SVGIG (reference sequence). The CDR3 here is CAWSVLRSQDTQYF. CDR3 in DNA: TGTGCCTGGAGTGTACTAAGGTCCCAAGATACCCAGTACTTC. Drawing the rest from reference TRBV30 and TRBJ2-5, the complete variable domain is SQTIHQWPATLVQPVGSPLSLECTVEGTSNPNLYWYRQAAGRGLQLLFYSVGIGQISSEVPQNLSASRPQDRQFILSSKKLLLSDSGFYLCAWSVLRSQDTQYFGPGTRLLVL.

The chain recombines TRBV24-1 with TRBJ2-3; 8 nucleotides align to TRBD1. The CDR3 extends over 15 amino acids. Losses at the gene ends were 4 bases for V and 1 base for J; bases not matched to a gene: 3. Germline V CDR1 and CDR2: KGHDR, SFDVKD. In DNA, the CDR3 is TGTGCCACCAGTGACCCACAGGGGGGCACAGATACGCAGTATTTT. It codes for CATSDPQGGTDTQYF.

V gene TRBV2 combines with J gene TRBJ2-7, with D tentatively TRBD2 (5 bases). In germline, CDR1 is SNHLY, CDR2 FYNNEI. The germline V and J ends were trimmed by 7 bases and 3 bases, with 19 bases remaining between them. CDR3 length equals 15 residues. The CDR3, as DNA: TGTGCCAGCACTCCGTCCGGACTCGGGGACTACGAGCAGTACTTC. This sequence encodes CASTPSGLGDYEQYF.

This chain links TRBV27 with TRBJ2-7, with 11 bases fitting TRBD2. The germline V gene has CDR1 MNHEY and CDR2 SMNVEV (reference sequence). J lost 5 bases, V lost 6 bases, and 6 bases had no gene match. CDR3 length: 14 residues. CDR3 nucleotides: TGTGCCAGCAGACTAGCGGGAGCAGGGAACGAGCAGTACTTC. This translates into CASRLAGAGNEQYF.